This T cell receptor beta chain was profiled in a study of B cell selection in AIRE deficiency. Clones were read by immunoSEQ multiplex PCR, and TCRdb kept only the in-frame ones, dropping some. The sample holds about 25,000 clones, around 95% seen once. Notes on the study in general: Patient Tconv cells held roughly 31% of Treg sequences shared by healthy donors. Shared Treg sequences had shorter CDR3s, biased toward rearrangements with few non-templated insertions. Of some 3,900 shared Treg TCRbeta sequences, 31.6% were healthy-donor-only and approximately 9.7% patient-only.

The sorted conventional CD4 T cells were gated as CD4+CD127+. Details on this clone: Antigen unknown.

Per the germline V gene, CDR1 is KGHSH and CDR2 is LQKENI. The CDR3 runs to 14 residues. J gave up 4 bases and V 3 bases, and 3 bases lay outside the gene matches. The receptor comes from a human donor in good health. The rearrangement links TRBV18 to TRBJ1-1; 9 bases agree with TRBD1. Sequencing was carried out using CD4+CD127+ conventional T cells sorted from PBMCs. CDR3 amino acids: CASSPTGGGTEAFF. CDR3 in DNA: TGTGCCAGCTCACCGACAGGGGGGGGCACTGAAGCTTTCTTT.